The 10 T cell receptor beta chains listed next were all sequenced from one sample in a study of blood T cell repertoires in COVID-19. Assay: immunoSEQ multiplex PCR; the TCRdb copy retains only in-frame clones and omits some. The sample has 150,000 to 200,000 clones; approximately 91% are singletons. Sequencing was done on a sample of peripheral blood. These receptors were collected from a man in his forties with acute or convalescent COVID-19.

The chain combines TRBV11-2 with TRBJ2-2; D is perhaps TRBD1 (5 bases). Trimming took off 5 bases at V and 7 bases at J, with 8 bases between the two ends. The CDR3 spans 12 residues. Per germline, CDR1 SGHAT and CDR2 FQNNGV. The CDR3 is CASSPTGGELFF. The CDR3 DNA sequence: TGTGCCAGCAGCCCCACAGGCGGGGAGCTGTTTTTT.

As for this clone: The sample has other DNA sequences that encode this CDR3 too. The chain couples TRBV5-1 to TRBJ1-5, with TRBD1 identical over 7 bases. The V gene end was trimmed by 0 bases and the J gene end by 5 bases; junction bases not matched to a gene: 2. Germline loops: CDR1 SGHRS, CDR2 YFSETQ. The CDR3 is 14 amino acids. The CDR3 is CASSLDRGDQPQHF. For the CDR3, the DNA is TGCGCCAGCAGCTTGGACAGGGGTGATCAGCCCCAGCATTTT.

In its sample, this clone was seen many times. This sequence joins TRBV6-5 and TRBJ1-6, with a weak D call TRBD1 (6 bases). The CDR3 extends over 13 amino acids. The V end was cut by 8 bases, the J end by 11 bases, with 16 bases between. Germline V lookup: CDR1 MNHEY, CDR2 SVGAGI. The CDR3 bases are TGTGCCAGCGTTCTGGACAGCCTAACACCCCTCCACTTT. Its translation is CASVLDSLTPLHF.

The CDR3 spells CASGLWQSYGYTF. In DNA, the CDR3 is TGTGCTAGTGGTTTGTGGCAGTCCTATGGCTACACCTTC. The genes are TRBV12-5 and TRBJ1-2, with D hard to call. The germline V gene encodes CDR1 LGHNT and CDR2 FRNRAP. This CDR3 has 13 residues. V gave up 2 bases and J gave up 4 bases, with 8 bases separating them.

The chain recombines TRBV5-6 with TRBJ1-1; 10 nucleotides agree with TRBD1. The ends lost 3 bases at V and 8 bases at J; junction bases unmatched: 22. The CDR3 has 19 amino acids. Germline-derived CDR1 and CDR2 are SGHDT and YYEEEE. As DNA, the CDR3 is TGTGCCAGCAGCTCCTGGACAGGGGGTGGAAAAGAGCTCGTGGGAGAAGCTTTCTTT. It is translated as CASSSWTGGGKELVGEAFF.

The rearrangement links TRBV29-1 to TRBJ1-1, with TRBD1 as a possible D gene (5 bases). V was trimmed by 2 bases and J by 7 bases, leaving 5 bases between them. The CDR3 is made up of 10 amino acids. CDR1 and CDR2 from the germline V gene are SQVTM and ANQGSEA. CDR3 loop: CSVETGEAFF. For the CDR3, the DNA is TGCAGCGTTGAAACAGGTGAAGCTTTCTTT.

The chain links TRBV24-1 to TRBJ2-7; TRBD1 agrees at 9 bases. This CDR3 comprises 14 residues. Germline V gene data show CDR1 as KGHDR and CDR2 as SFDVKD. Losses at the gene ends were 5 bases for V and 2 bases for J; bases not matched to a gene: 3. In nucleotides, the CDR3 is TGTGCCACCAGTGTTGGGACAGGGACCTACGAGCAGTACTTC. It yields the protein CATSVGTGTYEQYF.

CDR3 bases: TGCGCCAGCAGCTTGGCTCATCCTCGGGACAGGGGAATTAACTATGGCTACACCTTC. This encodes CASSLAHPRDRGINYGYTF. The V and J genes are TRBV5-1 and TRBJ1-2; TRBD1 agrees at 10 bases. The CDR3 length is 19 residues. Germline V gene lookup returns CDR1 SGHRS and CDR2 YFSETQ. The J segment lost 1 base and the V segment lost 0 bases, leaving 12 bases of the junction unmatched.

The chain's CDR3 is CSVVPVQETQYF. For the CDR3, the DNA is TGCAGCGTTGTCCCGGTGCAAGAGACCCAGTACTTC. J is TRBJ2-5 and V is TRBV29-1, with D hard to call. Between the trimmed V and J ends, which lost 4 bases and 2 bases, there was a span of 8 bases. This CDR3 is built from 12 residues. Germline V gene sequence: CDR1 SQVTM, CDR2 ANQGSEA.

The V call is TRBV30, the J call TRBJ2-3, with 9 bases fitting TRBD2. V dropped 2 bases and J dropped 5; count of bases not matched to a gene: 8. There are 15 residues in the CDR3. Germline CDR1 GTSNPN, CDR2 SVGIG (reference sequence). CDR3 region: CAWSREGLARDTQYF. CDR3 sequence (DNA): TGTGCCTGGAGTCGGGAGGGACTAGCTCGAGATACGCAGTATTTT.